This T cell receptor (beta chain) was captured in a study of CD8 T cells in ankylosing spondylitis. There are 15 residues in the CDR3. J lost 7 bases, V lost 4 bases, and 12 bases had no gene match. The germline gives CDR1 MNHEY, CDR2 SVGAGI. Study findings and constraints: Matched synovial fluid from ankylosing spondylitis patients was reported to be enriched for disease-linked clones.

This clonotype has just a few counts. Antigen: not known. Each CDR3 protein gets one entry after TCRdb re-called the 5' RACE reads with MiXCR. The repertoire consists of some 240,000 distinct CDR3 sequences, with roughly a quarter occurring once and the leading ten covering 0.5% to 0.65%. The clonotype originates from a male donor with ankylosing spondylitis or in good health (not recorded which). The gene calls are TRBV6-5 and TRBJ1-2, with TRBD1 identical over 7 bases. Sequenced material: blood, either unsorted or a sorted T cell fraction (not recorded which). CDR3 protein: CASSLFKTGTAGYTF. The CDR3 nucleotides read TGTGCCAGCAGTTTATTTAAGACAGGGACGGCTGGCTACACCTTC.